Given below is one T cell receptor (beta chain) in context. Its cognate antigen has yet to be identified. Base qualities are not provided; no much larger clone lies one nucleotide away. These data originate in a study of T-cell reconstitution after alpha-beta-depleted transplantation in children (dated by TCRdb to the mid-2010s). About the study as a whole: T-cell immune reconstitution after TCRalphabeta/CD19-depleted allogeneic hematopoietic cell transplantation in children was quantitatively tracked in the study by means of TCR repertoire profiling.

Taken from the germline V gene (reference sequence), the CDR1 and CDR2 loops are DFQATT and SNEGSKA. Its CDR3 holds 17 amino acids, cysteine through phenylalanine. Only the CDR3 DNA stays, 51 bases, in frame from base 1. Trimming removed 4 bases from V and 2 bases from J; the gene matches leave 12 bases unexplained. Libraries were made using PCR. The data were produced on an Illumina HiSeq 2500. Molecular barcoding was employed in the preparation of TCR libraries, with unique molecular identifiers being used to normalize TCRbeta repertoire quantification. Using fastp at Q25 and MiXCR, TCRdb reprocessed the public reads and kept productive beta chains. Identical CDR3 protein sequences are pooled into one entry, listed with their most common genes and DNA. This sample holds approximately 390,000 distinct CDR3 sequences; 9.5% to 13% were observed only once. The top ten hold over 4.5% of the sample.

The receptor was isolated from a human donor who donated a stem cell graft to a child with acute myeloid leukemia. Material: PBMCs from the stem cell graft donor, obtained from the stem cell graft. The chain couples TRBV20-1 to TRBJ2-3, and 10 junctional nucleotides match TRBD2. The CDR3 region has the sequence CSAMTASSGRPTDTQYF. The DNA sequence reads TGCAGTGCTATGACGGCGTCTAGCGGGAGACCCACAGATACGCAGTATTTT.